The source of this T cell receptor (beta chain) is a study of T cell responses to AZD1222 COVID-19 vaccine. Study results and caveats: After two AZD1222 doses, spike-specific TCR breadth and depth rose versus day 0. Sampling captured repertoires only after the peak T cell response. Females outnumbered males among donors, who were mostly white British; clonal diversity was possibly underestimated.

The V end lost 3 bases, the J end lost 9 bases, and 14 bases lay between the germline ends. The CDR3 totals 14 residues. CDR1 SGHTA and CDR2 FQGNSA come from the germline V gene. This table comes from immunoSEQ multiplex PCR, and its TCRdb copy is limited to in-frame clones, with some not included. The data hold 150,000 to 200,000 clones, with 85% to 95% observed a single time. In the case of this clone: Its cognate antigen is unknown.

Material: peripheral blood, obtained on day 0 of AZD1222 vaccination. The sequence was collected from an adult in good health. The chain carries TRBV7-2 and TRBJ1-4; the D is unclear. In DNA, the CDR3 is TGTGCCAGCAGCTTCAAAGGTCTGGCCCAAAAACTGTTTTTT. Its translation: CASSFKGLAQKLFF.